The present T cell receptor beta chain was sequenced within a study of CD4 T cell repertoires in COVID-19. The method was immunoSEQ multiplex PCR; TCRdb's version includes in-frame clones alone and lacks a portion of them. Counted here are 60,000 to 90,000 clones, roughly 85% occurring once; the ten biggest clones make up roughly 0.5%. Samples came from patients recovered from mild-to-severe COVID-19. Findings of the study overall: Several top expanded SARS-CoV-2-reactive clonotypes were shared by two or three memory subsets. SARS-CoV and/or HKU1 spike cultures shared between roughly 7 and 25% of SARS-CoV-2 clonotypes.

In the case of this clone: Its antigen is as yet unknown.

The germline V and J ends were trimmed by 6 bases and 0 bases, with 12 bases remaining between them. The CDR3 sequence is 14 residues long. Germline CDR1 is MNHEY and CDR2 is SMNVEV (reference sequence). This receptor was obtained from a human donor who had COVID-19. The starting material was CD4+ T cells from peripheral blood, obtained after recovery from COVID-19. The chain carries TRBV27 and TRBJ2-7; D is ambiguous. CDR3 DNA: TGTGCCAGCAGGCTGCTTAGGAGCTCCTACGAGCAGTACTTC. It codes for CASRLLRSSYEQYF.